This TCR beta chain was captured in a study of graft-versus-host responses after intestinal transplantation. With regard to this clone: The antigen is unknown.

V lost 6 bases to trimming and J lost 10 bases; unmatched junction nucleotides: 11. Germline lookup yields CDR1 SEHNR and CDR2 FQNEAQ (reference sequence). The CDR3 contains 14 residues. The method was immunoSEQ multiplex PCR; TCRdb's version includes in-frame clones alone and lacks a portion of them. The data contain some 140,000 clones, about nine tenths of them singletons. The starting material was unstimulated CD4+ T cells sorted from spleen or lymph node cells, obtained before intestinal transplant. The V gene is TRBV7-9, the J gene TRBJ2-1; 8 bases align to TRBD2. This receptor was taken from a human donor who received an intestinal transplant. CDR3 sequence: CASRVTSAPGEQFF. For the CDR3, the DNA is TGTGCCAGCAGGGTGACTAGCGCGCCGGGGGAGCAGTTCTTC. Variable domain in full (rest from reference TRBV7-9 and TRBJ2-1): DTGVSQNPRHKITKRGQNVTFRCDPISEHNRLYWYRQTLGQGPEFLTYFQNEAQLEKSRLLSDRFSAERPKGSFSTLEIQRTEQGDSAMYLCASRVTSAPGEQFFGPGTRLTVL.